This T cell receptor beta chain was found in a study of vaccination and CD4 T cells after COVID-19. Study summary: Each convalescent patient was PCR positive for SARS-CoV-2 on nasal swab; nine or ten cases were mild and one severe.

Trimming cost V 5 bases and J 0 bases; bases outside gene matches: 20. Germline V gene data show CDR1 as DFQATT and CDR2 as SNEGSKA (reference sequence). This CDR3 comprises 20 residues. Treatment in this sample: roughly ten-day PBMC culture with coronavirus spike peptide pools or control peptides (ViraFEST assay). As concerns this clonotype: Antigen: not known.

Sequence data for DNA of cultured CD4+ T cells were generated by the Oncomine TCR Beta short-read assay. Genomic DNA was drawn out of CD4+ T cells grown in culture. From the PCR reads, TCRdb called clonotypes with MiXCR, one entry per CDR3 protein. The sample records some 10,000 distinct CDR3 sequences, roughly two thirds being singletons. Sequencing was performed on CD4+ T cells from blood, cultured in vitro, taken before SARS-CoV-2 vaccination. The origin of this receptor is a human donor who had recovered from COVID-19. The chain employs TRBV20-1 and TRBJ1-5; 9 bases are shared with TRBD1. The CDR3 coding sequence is TGCAGTGCTGGGTTGGGACAGGGAAAGAGAGGTGGGTTTAGCAATCAGCCCCAGCATTTT. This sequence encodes CSAGLGQGKRGGFSNQPQHF.